This passage covers 27 T cell receptor beta chains from one sample sequenced in a study of blood T cell repertoires in COVID-19. Sequencing was performed with immunoSEQ multiplex PCR; in TCRdb, only in-frame clones are kept and a portion is missing. There are 200,000 to 250,000 clones in the sample; 85% occur only once, and more than 6% lies in the top ten. The specimen sequenced was peripheral blood. The receptors were gathered from a woman aged 60-70 years with active or convalescent COVID-19.

The chain links TRBV11-2 to TRBJ2-5; D uncertain. Germline-derived CDR1 and CDR2 are SGHAT and FQNNGV. Trimming removed 3 bases from V and 5 bases from J, with 19 bases in between. The CDR3 sequence is 16 residues long. The CDR3 sequence: CASSFSTGPPIETQYF. The DNA for the CDR3 is TGTGCCAGCAGCTTTTCGACGGGTCCGCCCATCGAGACCCAGTACTTC. Supplemented by reference TRBV11-2 and TRBJ2-5, the full variable domain reads EAGVAQSPRYKIIEKRQSVAFWCNPISGHATLYWYQQILGQGPKLLIQFQNNGVVDDSQLPKDRFSAERLKGVDSTLKIQPAKLEDSAVYLCASSFSTGPPIETQYFGPGTRLLVL.

The chain combines TRBV27 with TRBJ1-6; 7 nucleotides line up with TRBD1. V lost 2 bases to trimming and J lost 7 bases; unmatched junction nucleotides: 11. Germline V gene lookup returns CDR1 MNHEY and CDR2 SMNVEV (reference sequence). The CDR3 length is 17 residues. CDR3 region: CASSLKRQGIQNSPLHF. CDR3 DNA sequence: TGTGCCAGCAGTTTAAAGAGACAGGGCATTCAGAATTCACCCCTCCACTTT.

The rearrangement uses TRBV7-3 and TRBJ2-1, with D possibly matching TRBD2 (6 bases). The ends were cut back, 5 bases at V and 8 bases at J, with 13 bases in the middle. CDR1 and CDR2 from the germline V gene are SGHTA and FQGTGA. The CDR3 is 13 amino acids. The CDR3 loop is CASSLGRDYEQFF. CDR3 nucleotides: TGTGCCAGCAGCCTTGGGCGGGACTATGAGCAGTTCTTC. Complete variable domain (other parts from reference TRBV7-3 and TRBJ2-1): GAGVSQTPSNKVTEKGKYVELRCDPISGHTALYWYRQSLGQGPEFLIYFQGTGAADDSGLPNDRFFAVRPEGSVSTLKIQRTERGDSAVYLCASSLGRDYEQFFGPGTRLTVL.

V gene TRBV5-4 combines with J gene TRBJ1-1; 8 bases fit TRBD1. The CDR3 consists of 15 residues. Germline CDR1 reads SGHNT; CDR2 reads YYREEE (reference sequence). Unmatched junction bases numbered 12, after V lost 4 bases and J lost 7 bases. The CDR3 spells CASSHRTGRGDEAFF. The CDR3 DNA follows: TGTGCCAGCAGCCACCGGACAGGGAGGGGGGATGAAGCTTTCTTT.

The chain joins TRBV13 to TRBJ1-3, with D maybe TRBD1 (6 bases). Germline-derived CDR1 and CDR2 are PRHDT and FYEKMQ (reference sequence). The CDR3 loop spans 14 amino acids. The germline V and J ends were trimmed by 2 bases and 2 bases, with 7 bases remaining between them. The CDR3 is CASSLWGPGNTIYF. The CDR3 DNA reads TGTGCCAGCAGCTTATGGGGGCCTGGAAACACCATATATTTT.

V is TRBV5-1 and J is TRBJ2-1; 9 bases align to TRBD1. This CDR3 is 17 amino acids long. J gave up 8 bases and V 0 bases, and 12 bases lay outside the gene matches. CDR1 and CDR2 (germline): SGHRS, YFSETQ. The CDR3 reads CASSLVTGTGRPDEQFF. CDR3 bases: TGCGCCAGCAGCTTGGTTACCGGGACAGGGAGGCCGGATGAGCAGTTCTTC. The full variable domain, completed using reference TRBV5-1 and TRBJ2-1, is KAGVTQTPRYLIKTRGQQVTLSCSPISGHRSVSWYQQTPGQGLQFLFEYFSETQRNKGNFPGRFSGRQFSNSRSEMNVSTLELGDSALYLCASSLVTGTGRPDEQFFGPGTRLTVL.

This chain uses TRBV2 with TRBJ2-1, with TRBD1 matching 8 bases. This CDR3 spans 11 amino acids. Germline V CDR1 and CDR2: SNHLY, FYNNEI. V dropped 3 bases and J dropped 13; count of bases not matched to a gene: 2. The CDR3 loop is CASSEDRVQFF. The CDR3 nucleotides are TGTGCCAGCAGTGAGGACAGGGTTCAGTTCTTC. The whole variable domain, filled in from reference TRBV2 and TRBJ2-1, reads EPEVTQTPSHQVTQMGQEVILRCVPISNHLYFYWYRQILGQKVEFLVSFYNNEISEKSEIFDDQFSVERPDGSNFTLKIRSTKLEDSAMYFCASSEDRVQFFGPGTRLTVL.

V gene TRBV9 combines with J gene TRBJ1-3, with D unclear. The CDR3 runs to 15 residues. Germline V CDR1 and CDR2: SGDLS, YYNGEE. Trimming removed 3 bases at V and 0 bases at J, with 10 bases between. As DNA, the CDR3 is TGTGCCAGCAGCGACGCGCTGAGCTCTGGAAACACCATATATTTT. Protein sequence: CASSDALSSGNTIYF.

This clone was counted many times. This chain connects TRBV5-1 to TRBJ2-3; possibly TRBD1 for D (5 bases). The germline V gene has CDR1 SGHRS and CDR2 YFSETQ. V was cut by 0 bases and J by 7 bases, with 12 bases left in between. The CDR3 runs to 14 residues. The CDR3 reads CASSLEPGINTQYF. The CDR3 DNA reads as TGCGCCAGCAGCTTGGAGCCAGGGATCAATACGCAGTATTTT.

The rearrangement joins TRBV19 to TRBJ1-2; 8 bases align to TRBD1. V lost 3 bases to trimming and J lost 8 bases; unmatched junction nucleotides: 8. The CDR3 has 14 residues. Germline CDR1 LNHDA, CDR2 SQIVND (reference sequence). CDR3 in DNA: TGTGCCAGTAGTATGCCCAGGGGGCAAGGGGGCTACACCTTC. Its translation: CASSMPRGQGGYTF.

The chain carries TRBV6-1 and TRBJ1-4; 11 bases line up with TRBD1. V gave up 0 bases and J gave up 7 bases; unmatched junction bases: 4. The germline CDR1 and CDR2 sequences are MNHNS and SASEGT. CDR3 length: 16 residues. The CDR3 loop reads CASSEAGTGGFEKLFF. DNA for the CDR3: TGTGCCAGCAGTGAAGCAGGGACAGGGGGTTTTGAAAAACTGTTTTTT.

In its sample, this clone was seen once. CDR3: CASSLAGGPYEQYF. The CDR3 DNA follows: TGTGCCAGCAGCTTAGCGGGAGGACCCTACGAGCAGTACTTC. This rearrangement joins TRBV7-3 to TRBJ2-7, with 8 bases fitting TRBD2. The CDR3 is 14 amino acids. V shed 2 bases and J 2 bases; nucleotides not matched to a gene: 2. CDR1 is SGHTA and CDR2 is FQGTGA in the germline V gene.

This clone was seen only once. This chain uses TRBV4-1 with TRBJ1-5; the D gene is possibly TRBD1 (6 bases). Germline CDR1 reads MGHRA; CDR2 reads YSYEKL. The CDR3 is 16 amino acids. V lost 0 bases to trimming and J lost 4 bases, with 13 bases between them. The CDR3 reads CASSQDLGRGNQPQHF. DNA for the CDR3: TGCGCCAGCAGCCAAGATCTGGGCAGGGGTAATCAGCCCCAGCATTTT.

The chain has TRBV6-1 and TRBJ1-1, with no clear D. Trimming took off 6 bases at V and 6 bases at J, with 11 bases between the two ends. Per the germline V gene, CDR1 is MNHNS and CDR2 is SASEGT. The CDR3 is made up of 12 amino acids. For the CDR3, the DNA is TGTGCCAGCAGGCCGAGTCCCCCTGAAGCTTTCTTT. It specifies CASRPSPPEAFF.

The gene calls are TRBV9 and TRBJ2-2, with 13 positions matching TRBD2. This CDR3 spans 16 amino acids. The V segment lost 2 bases and the J segment 8 bases; nucleotides outside the gene matches: 6. Germline CDR1 is SGDLS and CDR2 is YYNGEE. CDR3 DNA sequence: TGTGCCAGCAGCGTTGACCCGGGACTAGCGGGAGGGGAGCTGTTTTTT. It specifies CASSVDPGLAGGELFF. The variable domain in full, with the rest retrieved from reference TRBV9 and TRBJ2-2, is DSGVTQTPKHLITATGQRVTLRCSPRSGDLSVYWYQQSLDQGLQFLIQYYNGEERAKGNILERFSAQQFPDLHSELNLSSLELGDSALYFCASSVDPGLAGGELFFGEGSRLTVL.

Details on this clone: This CDR3 is also generated by other DNA sequences in the sample. The chain recombines TRBV27 with TRBJ1-5; possibly TRBD1 for D (6 bases). Germline V gene lookup returns CDR1 MNHEY and CDR2 SMNVEV (reference sequence). The CDR3 consists of 13 residues. With 5 bases removed from V and 1 base from J, the gap between germline ends came to 6 bases. CDR3 in amino acids: CASSTGSNQPQHF. DNA of the CDR3: TGTGCCAGCAGTACAGGGAGCAATCAGCCCCAGCATTTT.

The rearrangement uses TRBV3-1 (or the pseudogene TRBV3-2) and TRBJ1-6; unclear D gene. The length of the CDR3 is 13 residues. V lost 2 bases and J lost 8, with 7 bases in between. CDR1 is LGHDT and CDR2 is YNNKEL in the germline V gene (reference sequence). The CDR3 here is CASSQQSDSPLHF. The CDR3 DNA is TGTGCCAGCAGCCAACAATCAGATTCACCCCTCCACTTT.

The chain uses TRBV27 and TRBJ1-5; TRBD1 might be the D (6 bases). The CDR3 contains 15 residues. Trimming left V 2 bases short and J 4 bases short, with 12 bases between. Germline CDR1 is MNHEY and CDR2 is SMNVEV (reference sequence). The CDR3 region has the DNA TGTGCCAGCAGTTTAATGGGGACAAGGAATCAGCCCCAGCATTTT. It encodes CASSLMGTRNQPQHF.

The rearrangement uses TRBV29-1 and TRBJ1-2; 10 bases line up with TRBD1. The V gene end was trimmed by 5 bases and the J gene end by 5 bases; junction bases not matched to a gene: 2. The CDR3 is made up of 12 amino acids. Germline V gene lookup returns CDR1 SQVTM and CDR2 ANQGSEA. The CDR3, as DNA: TGCAGCGTTAGGGACAGGGGATATGGCTACACCTTC. Amino acids: CSVRDRGYGYTF.

The V call is TRBV30, the J call TRBJ1-2; D is possibly TRBD1 (6 bases). V lost 0 bases and J 8 bases, leaving 7 bases between the germline ends. Germline CDR1 is GTSNPN and CDR2 is SVGIG (reference sequence). The CDR3 has 11 residues. The CDR3 spells CAWSVGQGYTF. CDR3 bases: TGTGCCTGGAGTGTAGGACAGGGCTACACCTTC.

The CDR3 coding sequence is TGTGCCAGCAGCTTATTAGCATATAGCAATCAGCCCCAGCATTTT. It yields the protein CASSLLAYSNQPQHF. The genes are TRBV7-2 and TRBJ1-5; D unclear. The CDR3 loop spans 15 amino acids. V lost 2 bases to trimming and J lost 0 bases, with 8 bases between them. Germline lookup yields CDR1 SGHTA and CDR2 FQGNSA.

The chain employs TRBV11-3 and TRBJ2-7; a weak D match, TRBD2 (5 bases). Germline V CDR1 and CDR2: SGHNT, YENEEA. This CDR3 is built from 17 residues. V gave up 1 base and J gave up 3 bases, with 19 bases separating them. The CDR3 coding sequence is TGTGCCAGCAGCTTAGTCCCGGGCAAGGACTCGGGCTACGAGCAGTACGTC. This translates into CASSLVPGKDSGYEQYV.

In DNA form, the CDR3 reads TGTGCCAGCAGCTTGAGTGGGACTAGGGAAGAGACCCAGTACTTC. It encodes CASSLSGTREETQYF. The V and J genes are TRBV5-5 and TRBJ2-5; 8 bases line up with TRBD2. J was trimmed by 3 bases and V by 1 base; bases with no gene match: 5. From germline, CDR1 is SGHKS and CDR2 YYEKEE (reference sequence). This CDR3 is built from 15 residues. Full variable domain (rest looked up from reference TRBV5-5 and TRBJ2-5): DAGVTQSPTHLIKTRGQQVTLRCSPISGHKSVSWYQQVLGQGPQFIFQYYEKEERGRGNFPDRFSARQFPNYSSELNVNALLLGDSALYLCASSLSGTREETQYFGPGTRLLVL.

V gene TRBV5-4 combines with J gene TRBJ1-4, with 8 bases identical to TRBD1. The germline V gene encodes CDR1 SGHNT and CDR2 YYREEE (reference sequence). The CDR3 length is 14 residues. With V trimmed by 3 bases and J by 6 bases, 4 bases remained unmatched. The CDR3 sequence: CASSSTGGDEKLFF. CDR3 DNA sequence: TGTGCCAGCAGCTCAACAGGGGGAGATGAAAAACTGTTTTTT.

This clone has more than one count but fewer than ten. The genes are TRBV4-2 and TRBJ1-2; D is ambiguous. The CDR3 spans 14 residues. Trimming left V 0 bases short and J 3 bases short, with 8 bases between. Germline lookup yields CDR1 LGHNA and CDR2 YNFKEQ. CDR3 residues: CASSQDLADYGYTF. The CDR3 bases are TGTGCCAGCAGCCAAGATCTCGCGGACTATGGCTACACCTTC.

The CDR3 DNA reads TGTGCCAGCAGTGATTTGCCGGTCAATGACAATGAGCAGTTCTTC. Translated, it gives CASSDLPVNDNEQFF. The V gene is TRBV7-6, the J gene TRBJ2-1; D unclear. V lost 6 bases and J 5 bases, leaving 17 bases between the germline ends. CDR1 and CDR2 (germline): SGHVS, FNYEAQ. This CDR3 has 15 amino acids.

J is TRBJ2-1 and V is TRBV5-1, with TRBD2 identical over 9 bases. Germline lookup yields CDR1 SGHRS and CDR2 YFSETQ. The CDR3 is made up of 15 amino acids. V trimming: 4 bases; J trimming: 8 bases; junction bases outside the gene matches: 10. CDR3 DNA sequence: TGCGCCAGCAGCGAACCGATAGCGGGAGTTGATGAGCAGTTCTTC. This encodes CASSEPIAGVDEQFF.